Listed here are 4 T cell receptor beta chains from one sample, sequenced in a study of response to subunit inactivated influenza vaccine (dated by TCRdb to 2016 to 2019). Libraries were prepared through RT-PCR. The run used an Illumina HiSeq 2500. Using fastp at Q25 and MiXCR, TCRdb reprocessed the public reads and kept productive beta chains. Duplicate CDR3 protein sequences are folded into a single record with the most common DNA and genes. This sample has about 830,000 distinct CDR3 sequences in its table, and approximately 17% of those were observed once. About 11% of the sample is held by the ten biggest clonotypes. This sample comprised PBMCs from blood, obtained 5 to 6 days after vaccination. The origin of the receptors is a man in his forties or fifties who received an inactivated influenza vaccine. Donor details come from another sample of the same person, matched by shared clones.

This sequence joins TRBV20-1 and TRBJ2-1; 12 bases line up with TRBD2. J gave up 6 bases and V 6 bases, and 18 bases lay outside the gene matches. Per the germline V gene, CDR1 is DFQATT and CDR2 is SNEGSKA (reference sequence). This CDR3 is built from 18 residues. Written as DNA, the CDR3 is TGCAGTGCGAGTGGAGGTTTGGCTAGCGGGAGGGGGGCCAATGAGCAGTTCTTC. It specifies CSASGGLASGRGANEQFF.

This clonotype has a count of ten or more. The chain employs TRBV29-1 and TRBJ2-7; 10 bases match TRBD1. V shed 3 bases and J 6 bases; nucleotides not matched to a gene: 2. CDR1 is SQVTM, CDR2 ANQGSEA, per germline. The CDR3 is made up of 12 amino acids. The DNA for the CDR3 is TGCAGCGTTGATGGGACAGGGGCCGAGCAGTACTTC. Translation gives CSVDGTGAEQYF.

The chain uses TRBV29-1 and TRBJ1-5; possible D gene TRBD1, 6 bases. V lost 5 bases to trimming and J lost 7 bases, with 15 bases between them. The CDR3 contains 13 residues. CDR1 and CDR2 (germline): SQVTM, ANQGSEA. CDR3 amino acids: CSVTLQGGQPQHF. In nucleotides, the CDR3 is TGCAGCGTTACCCTACAGGGAGGACAGCCCCAGCATTTT.

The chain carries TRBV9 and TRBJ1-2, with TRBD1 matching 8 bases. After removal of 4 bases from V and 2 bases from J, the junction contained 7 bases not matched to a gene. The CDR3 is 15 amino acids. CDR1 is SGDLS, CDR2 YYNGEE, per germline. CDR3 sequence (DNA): TGTGCCAGCAGCACGAGATGGACAGGGAACTATGGCTACACCTTC. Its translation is CASSTRWTGNYGYTF.